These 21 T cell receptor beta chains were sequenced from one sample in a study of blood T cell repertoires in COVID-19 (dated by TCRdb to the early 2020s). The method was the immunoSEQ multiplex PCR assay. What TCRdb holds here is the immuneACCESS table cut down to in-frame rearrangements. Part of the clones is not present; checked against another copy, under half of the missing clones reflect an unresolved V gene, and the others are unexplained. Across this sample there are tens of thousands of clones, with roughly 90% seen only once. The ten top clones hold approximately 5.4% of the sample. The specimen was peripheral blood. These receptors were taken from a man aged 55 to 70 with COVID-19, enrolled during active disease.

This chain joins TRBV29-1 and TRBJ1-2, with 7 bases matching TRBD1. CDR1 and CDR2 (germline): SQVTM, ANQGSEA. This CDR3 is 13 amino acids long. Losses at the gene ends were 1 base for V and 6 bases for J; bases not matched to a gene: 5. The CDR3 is CSVEAQGGDGYTF. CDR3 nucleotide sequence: TGCAGCGTTGAAGCCCAGGGGGGTGATGGCTACACCTTC.

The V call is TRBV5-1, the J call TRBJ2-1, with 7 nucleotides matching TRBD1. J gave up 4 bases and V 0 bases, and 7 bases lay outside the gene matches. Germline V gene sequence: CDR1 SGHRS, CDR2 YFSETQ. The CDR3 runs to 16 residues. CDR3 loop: CASSLAGGSPYNEQFF. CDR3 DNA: TGCGCCAGCAGCTTGGCAGGGGGTTCCCCGTACAATGAGCAGTTCTTC.

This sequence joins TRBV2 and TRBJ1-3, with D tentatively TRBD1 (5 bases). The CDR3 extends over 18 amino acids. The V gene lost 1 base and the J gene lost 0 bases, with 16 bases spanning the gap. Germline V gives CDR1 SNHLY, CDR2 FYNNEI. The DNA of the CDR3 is TGTGCCAGCAGTGAAGTTCGGATAGGGGCGAGCTCTGGAAACACCATATATTTT. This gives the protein CASSEVRIGASSGNTIYF.

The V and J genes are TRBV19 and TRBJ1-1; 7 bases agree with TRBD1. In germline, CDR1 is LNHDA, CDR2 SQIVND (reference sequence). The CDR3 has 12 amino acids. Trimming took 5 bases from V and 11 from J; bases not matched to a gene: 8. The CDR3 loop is CASSLRDSRAFF. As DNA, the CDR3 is TGTGCCAGTAGTCTACGGGACAGTCGGGCTTTCTTT. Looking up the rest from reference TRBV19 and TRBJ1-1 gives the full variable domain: DGGITQSPKYLFRKEGQNVTLSCEQNLNHDAMYWYRQDPGQGLRLIYYSQIVNDFQKGDIAEGYSVSREKKESFPLTVTSAQKNPTAFYLCASSLRDSRAFFGQGTRLTVV.

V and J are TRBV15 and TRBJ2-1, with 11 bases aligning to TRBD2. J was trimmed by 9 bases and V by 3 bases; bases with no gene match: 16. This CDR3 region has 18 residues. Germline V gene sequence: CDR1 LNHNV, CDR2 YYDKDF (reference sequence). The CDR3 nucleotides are TGTGCCACCAGCAGGGCCGTCACTAGCGGGAGAGGGGGGGGTGAGCAGTTCTTC. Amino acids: CATSRAVTSGRGGGEQFF.

The CDR3, as DNA: TGTGCCAGCAGCAGGACAGGGGGGGTTATGGAGACCCAGTACTTC. Its protein is CASSRTGGVMETQYF. The rearrangement joins TRBV7-3 to TRBJ2-5, with TRBD1 identical over 10 bases. The V and J ends lost 5 bases and 5 bases, in that order; junction bases with no gene match: 8. CDR1 SGHTA and CDR2 FQGTGA come from the germline V gene. The CDR3 is 15 amino acids.

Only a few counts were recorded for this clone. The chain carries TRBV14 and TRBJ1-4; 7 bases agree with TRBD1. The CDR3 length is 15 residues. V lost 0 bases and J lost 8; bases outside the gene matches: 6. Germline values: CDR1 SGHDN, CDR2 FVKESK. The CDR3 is CASSQDIRGQEKLFF. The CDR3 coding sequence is TGTGCCAGCAGCCAAGATATTCGGGGACAGGAAAAACTGTTTTTT. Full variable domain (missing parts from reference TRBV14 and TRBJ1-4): EAGVTQFPSHSVIEKGQTVTLRCDPISGHDNLYWYRRVMGKEIKFLLHFVKESKQDESGMPNNRFLAERTGGTYSTLKVQPAELEDSGVYFCASSQDIRGQEKLFFGSGTQLSVL.

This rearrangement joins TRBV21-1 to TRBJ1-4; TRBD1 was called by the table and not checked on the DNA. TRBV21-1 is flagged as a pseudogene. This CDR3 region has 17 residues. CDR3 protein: CASSSLITGATNEKLFF. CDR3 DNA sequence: TGTGCCAGCAGCAGCCTTATAACAGGGGCCACTAATGAAAAACTGTTTTTT.

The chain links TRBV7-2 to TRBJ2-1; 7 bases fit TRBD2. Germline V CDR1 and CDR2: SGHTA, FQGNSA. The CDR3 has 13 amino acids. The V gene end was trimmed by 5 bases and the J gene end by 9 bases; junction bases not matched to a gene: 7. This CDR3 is CASSLDAGVEQFF. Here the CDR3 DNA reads TGTGCCAGCAGCCTTGACGCGGGAGTTGAGCAGTTCTTC. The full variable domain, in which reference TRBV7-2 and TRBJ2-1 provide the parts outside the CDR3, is GAGVSQSPSNKVTEKGKDVELRCDPISGHTALYWYRQSLGQGLEFLIYFQGNSAPDKSGLPSDRFSAERTGGSVSTLTIQRTQQEDSAVYLCASSLDAGVEQFFGPGTRLTVL.

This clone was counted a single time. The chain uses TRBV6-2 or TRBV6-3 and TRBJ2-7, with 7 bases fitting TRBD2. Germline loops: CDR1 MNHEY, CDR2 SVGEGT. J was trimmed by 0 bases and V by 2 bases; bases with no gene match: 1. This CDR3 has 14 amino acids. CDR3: CASSYQRGSYEQYF. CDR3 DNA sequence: TGTGCCAGCAGTTACCAGCGGGGCTCCTACGAGCAGTACTTC.

The CDR3 sequence is CASSTTQNTEAFF. The DNA for the CDR3 is TGTGCCAGCAGTACAACACAGAACACTGAAGCTTTCTTT. The rearrangement uses TRBV18 and TRBJ1-1; unclear D gene. CDR3 length: 13 residues. V was shortened by 8 bases and J by 1 base, with 11 bases between the two germline ends. The V gene's germline CDR1 is KGHSH and CDR2 LQKENI.

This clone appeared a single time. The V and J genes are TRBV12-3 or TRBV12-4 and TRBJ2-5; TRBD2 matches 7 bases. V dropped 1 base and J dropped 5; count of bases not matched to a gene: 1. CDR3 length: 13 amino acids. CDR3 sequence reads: CASSLVGGETQYF. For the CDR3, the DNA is TGTGCCAGCAGTTTAGTGGGAGGGGAGACCCAGTACTTC.

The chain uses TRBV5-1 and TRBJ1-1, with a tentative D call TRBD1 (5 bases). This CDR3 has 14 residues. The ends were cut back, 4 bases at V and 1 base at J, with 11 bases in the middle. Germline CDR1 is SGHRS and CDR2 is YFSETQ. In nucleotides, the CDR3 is TGCGCCAGCAGCCCCGAGACAGCGAACACTGAAGCTTTCTTT. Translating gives CASSPETANTEAFF.

The CDR3 region is CASSYGPGSNYGYTF. CDR3 nucleotide sequence: TGTGCCAGCAGCTATGGCCCGGGATCGAACTATGGCTACACCTTC. J is TRBJ1-2 and V is TRBV5-6; D call uncertain. Germline CDR1 and CDR2: SGHDT and YYEEEE. CDR3 length equals 15 residues. The V end lost 3 bases, the J end lost 2 bases, and 14 bases lay between the germline ends.

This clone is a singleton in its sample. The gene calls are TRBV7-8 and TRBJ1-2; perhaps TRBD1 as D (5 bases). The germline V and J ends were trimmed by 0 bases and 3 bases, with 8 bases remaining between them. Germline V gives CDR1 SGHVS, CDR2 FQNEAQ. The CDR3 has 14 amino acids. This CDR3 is CASSLAGAHYGYTF. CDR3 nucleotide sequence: TGTGCCAGCAGCTTAGCAGGGGCGCACTATGGCTACACCTTC.

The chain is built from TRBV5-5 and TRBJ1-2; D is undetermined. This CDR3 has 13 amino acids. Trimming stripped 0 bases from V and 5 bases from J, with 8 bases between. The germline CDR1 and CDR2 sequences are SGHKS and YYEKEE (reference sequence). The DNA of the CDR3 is TGTGCCAGCAGCTTGGAACAGTTTTATGGCTACACCTTC. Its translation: CASSLEQFYGYTF.

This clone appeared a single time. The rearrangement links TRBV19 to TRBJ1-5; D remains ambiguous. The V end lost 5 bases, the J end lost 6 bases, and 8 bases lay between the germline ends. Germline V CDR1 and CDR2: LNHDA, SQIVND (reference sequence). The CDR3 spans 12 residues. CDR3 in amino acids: CASSVRSQPQHF. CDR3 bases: TGTGCCAGTAGTGTGAGGAGTCAGCCCCAGCATTTT.

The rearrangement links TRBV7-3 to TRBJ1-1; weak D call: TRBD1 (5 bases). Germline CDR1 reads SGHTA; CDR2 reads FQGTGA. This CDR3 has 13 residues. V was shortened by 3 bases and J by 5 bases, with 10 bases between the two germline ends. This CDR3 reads CASSFTGGTEAFF. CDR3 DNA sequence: TGTGCCAGCAGCTTTACGGGGGGAACTGAAGCTTTCTTT.

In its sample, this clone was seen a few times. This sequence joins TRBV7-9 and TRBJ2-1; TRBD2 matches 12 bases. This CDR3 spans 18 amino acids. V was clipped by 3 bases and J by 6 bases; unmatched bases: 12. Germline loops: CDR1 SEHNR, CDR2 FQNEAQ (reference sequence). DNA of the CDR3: TGTGCCAGCAGCTTGCCCCCTAGACTAGCGGGAGAGGGCAATGAGCAGTTCTTC. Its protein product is CASSLPPRLAGEGNEQFF.

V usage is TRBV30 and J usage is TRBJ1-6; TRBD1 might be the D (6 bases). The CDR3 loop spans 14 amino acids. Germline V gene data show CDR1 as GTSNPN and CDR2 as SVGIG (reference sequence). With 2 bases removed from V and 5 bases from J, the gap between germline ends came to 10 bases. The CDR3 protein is CAWSPGHHNSPLHF. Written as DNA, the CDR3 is TGTGCCTGGAGTCCGGGACACCATAATTCACCCCTCCACTTT. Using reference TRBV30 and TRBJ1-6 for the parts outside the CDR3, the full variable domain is SQTIHQWPATLVQPVGSPLSLECTVEGTSNPNLYWYRQAAGRGLQLLFYSVGIGQISSEVPQNLSASRPQDRQFILSSKKLLLSDSGFYLCAWSPGHHNSPLHFGNGTRLTVT.

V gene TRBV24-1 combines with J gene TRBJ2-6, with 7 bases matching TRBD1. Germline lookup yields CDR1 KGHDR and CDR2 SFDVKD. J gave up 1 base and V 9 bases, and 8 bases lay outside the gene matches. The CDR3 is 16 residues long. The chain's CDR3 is CATSTGQLSGANVLTF. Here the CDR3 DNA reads TGTGCCACCTCGACAGGGCAGCTTTCTGGGGCCAACGTCCTGACTTTC.